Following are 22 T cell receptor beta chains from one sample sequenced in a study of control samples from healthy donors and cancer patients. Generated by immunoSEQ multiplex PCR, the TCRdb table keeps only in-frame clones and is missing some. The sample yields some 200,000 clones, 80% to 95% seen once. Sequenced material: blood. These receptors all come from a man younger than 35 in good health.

CDR3 protein: CASRQTSGSDTQYF. The CDR3 DNA reads TGTGCCAGCAGACAGACTAGCGGTTCAGATACGCAGTATTTT. The V and J genes are TRBV6-5 and TRBJ2-3; 9 bases agree with TRBD2. The V gene end was trimmed by 6 bases and the J gene end by 4 bases; junction bases not matched to a gene: 5. CDR1 and CDR2 from the germline V gene are MNHEY and SVGAGI. This CDR3 comprises 14 residues.

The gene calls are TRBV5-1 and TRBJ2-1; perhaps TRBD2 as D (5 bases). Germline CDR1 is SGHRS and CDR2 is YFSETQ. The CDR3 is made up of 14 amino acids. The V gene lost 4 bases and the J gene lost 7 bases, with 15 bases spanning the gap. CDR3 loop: CASSRALAINEQFF. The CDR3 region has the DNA TGCGCCAGCAGCCGAGCCCTAGCAATAAATGAGCAGTTCTTC.

CDR3 loop: CASRPPGTGVDTEAFF. CDR3 coding DNA: TGCGCCAGCAGGCCCCCCGGGACAGGGGTCGACACTGAAGCTTTCTTT. The rearrangement joins TRBV5-1 to TRBJ1-1; TRBD1 matches 10 bases. From germline, CDR1 is SGHRS and CDR2 YFSETQ. The V segment lost 5 bases and the J segment 3 bases; nucleotides outside the gene matches: 10. This CDR3 has 16 residues. The complete variable domain, with remaining parts taken from reference TRBV5-1 and TRBJ1-1, reads KAGVTQTPRYLIKTRGQQVTLSCSPISGHRSVSWYQQTPGQGLQFLFEYFSETQRNKGNFPGRFSGRQFSNSRSEMNVSTLELGDSALYLCASRPPGTGVDTEAFFGQGTRLTVV.

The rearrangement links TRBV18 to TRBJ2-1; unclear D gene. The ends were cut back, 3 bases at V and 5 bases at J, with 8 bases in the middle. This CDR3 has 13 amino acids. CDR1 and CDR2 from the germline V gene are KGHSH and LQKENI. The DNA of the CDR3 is TGTGCCAGCTCACCTTCAGGCAACAATGAGCAGTTCTTC. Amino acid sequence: CASSPSGNNEQFF.

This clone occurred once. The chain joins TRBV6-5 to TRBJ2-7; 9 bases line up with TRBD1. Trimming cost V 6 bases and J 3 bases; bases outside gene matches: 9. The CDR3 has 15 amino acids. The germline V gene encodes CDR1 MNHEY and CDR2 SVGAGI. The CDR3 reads CASRRGGTGFYEQYF. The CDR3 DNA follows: TGTGCCAGCAGGAGGGGCGGGACAGGGTTCTACGAGCAGTACTTC.

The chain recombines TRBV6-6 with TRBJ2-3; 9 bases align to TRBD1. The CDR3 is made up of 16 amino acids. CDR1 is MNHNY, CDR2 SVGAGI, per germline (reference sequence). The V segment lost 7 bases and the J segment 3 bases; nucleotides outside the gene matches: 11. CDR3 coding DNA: TGTGCCAGCAACTCCAATGGACAGGGGCTTACAGATACGCAGTATTTT. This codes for CASNSNGQGLTDTQYF.

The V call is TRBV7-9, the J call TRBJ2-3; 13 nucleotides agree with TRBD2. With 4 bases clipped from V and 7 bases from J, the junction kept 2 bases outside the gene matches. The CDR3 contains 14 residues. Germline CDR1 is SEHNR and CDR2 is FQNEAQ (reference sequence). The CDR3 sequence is CASSSGLAGNTQYF. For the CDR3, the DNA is TGTGCCAGCAGCTCGGGACTAGCGGGGAATACGCAGTATTTT.

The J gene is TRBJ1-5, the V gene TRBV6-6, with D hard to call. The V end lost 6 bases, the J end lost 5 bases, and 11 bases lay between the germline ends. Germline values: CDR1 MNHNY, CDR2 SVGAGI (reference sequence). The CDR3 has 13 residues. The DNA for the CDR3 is TGTGCCAGCAGCTTGGACGGGTATCAGCCCCAGCATTTT. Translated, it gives CASSLDGYQPQHF.

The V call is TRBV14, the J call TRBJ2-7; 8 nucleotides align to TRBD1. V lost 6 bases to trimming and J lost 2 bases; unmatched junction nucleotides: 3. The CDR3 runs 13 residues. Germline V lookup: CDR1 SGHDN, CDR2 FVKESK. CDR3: CASRGTGAYEQYF. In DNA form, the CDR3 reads TGTGCCAGCAGGGGGACAGGAGCCTACGAGCAGTACTTC.

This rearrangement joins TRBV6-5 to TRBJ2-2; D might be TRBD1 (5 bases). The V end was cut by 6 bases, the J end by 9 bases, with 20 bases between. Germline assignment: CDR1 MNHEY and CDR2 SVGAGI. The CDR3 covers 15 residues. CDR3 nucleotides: TGTGCCAGCAGACCAACTTCGCCAGGGCATAGGGAGCTGTTTTTT. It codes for CASRPTSPGHRELFF.

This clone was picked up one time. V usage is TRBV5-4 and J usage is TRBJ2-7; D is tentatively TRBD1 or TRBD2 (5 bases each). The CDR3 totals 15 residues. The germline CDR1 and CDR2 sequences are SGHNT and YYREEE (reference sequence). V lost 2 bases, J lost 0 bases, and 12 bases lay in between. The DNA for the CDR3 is TGTGCCAGCAGCTTTGGGGGAACCAACTCCTACGAGCAGTACTTC. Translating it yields CASSFGGTNSYEQYF.

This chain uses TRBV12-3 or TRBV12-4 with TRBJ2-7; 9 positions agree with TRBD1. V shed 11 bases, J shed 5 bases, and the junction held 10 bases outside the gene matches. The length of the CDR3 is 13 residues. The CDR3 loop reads CASLVTGGNEQYF. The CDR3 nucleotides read TGTGCCTCCCTTGTAACAGGGGGCAACGAGCAGTACTTC.

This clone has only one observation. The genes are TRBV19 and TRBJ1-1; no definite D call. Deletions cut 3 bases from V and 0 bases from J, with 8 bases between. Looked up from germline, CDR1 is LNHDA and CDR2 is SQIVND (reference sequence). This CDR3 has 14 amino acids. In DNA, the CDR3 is TGTGCCAGTAGTATTCGGCAGATGAACACTGAAGCTTTCTTT. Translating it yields CASSIRQMNTEAFF. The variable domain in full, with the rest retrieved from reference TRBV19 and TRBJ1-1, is DGGITQSPKYLFRKEGQNVTLSCEQNLNHDAMYWYRQDPGQGLRLIYYSQIVNDFQKGDIAEGYSVSREKKESFPLTVTSAQKNPTAFYLCASSIRQMNTEAFFGQGTRLTVV.

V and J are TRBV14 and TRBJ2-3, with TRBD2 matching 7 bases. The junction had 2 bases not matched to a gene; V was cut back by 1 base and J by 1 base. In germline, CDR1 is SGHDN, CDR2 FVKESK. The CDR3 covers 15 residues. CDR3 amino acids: CASSQGAGGTDTQYF. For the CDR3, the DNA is TGTGCCAGCAGCCAAGGCGCGGGAGGCACAGATACGCAGTATTTT.

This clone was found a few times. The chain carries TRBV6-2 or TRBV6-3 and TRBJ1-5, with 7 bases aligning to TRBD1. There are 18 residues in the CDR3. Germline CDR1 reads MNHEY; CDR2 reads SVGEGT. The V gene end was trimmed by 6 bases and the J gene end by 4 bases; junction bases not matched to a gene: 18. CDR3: CASSPLSWRGLGNQPQHF. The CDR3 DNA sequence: TGTGCCAGCAGCCCTTTAAGTTGGAGGGGGCTTGGTAATCAGCCCCAGCATTTT.

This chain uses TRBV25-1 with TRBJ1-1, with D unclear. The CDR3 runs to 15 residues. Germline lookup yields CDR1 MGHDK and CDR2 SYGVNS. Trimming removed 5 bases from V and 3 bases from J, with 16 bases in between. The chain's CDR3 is CASSPDRTAHTEAFF. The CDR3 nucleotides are TGTGCCAGCAGTCCGGATCGGACGGCACACACTGAAGCTTTCTTT.

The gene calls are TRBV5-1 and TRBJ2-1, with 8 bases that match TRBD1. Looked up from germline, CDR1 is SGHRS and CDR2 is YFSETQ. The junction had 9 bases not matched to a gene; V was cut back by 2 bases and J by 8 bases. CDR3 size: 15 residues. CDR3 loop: CASSFPTGDFDEQFF. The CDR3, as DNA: TGCGCCAGCAGCTTTCCGACAGGGGACTTTGATGAGCAGTTCTTC.

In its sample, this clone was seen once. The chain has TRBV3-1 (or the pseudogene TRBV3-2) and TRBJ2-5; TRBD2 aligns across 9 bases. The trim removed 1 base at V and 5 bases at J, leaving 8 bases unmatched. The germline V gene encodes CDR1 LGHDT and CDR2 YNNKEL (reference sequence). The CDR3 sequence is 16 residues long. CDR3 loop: CASSQGGGTSRETQYF. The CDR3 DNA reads TGTGCCAGCAGCCAAGGGGGGGGGACTAGCAGGGAGACCCAGTACTTC.

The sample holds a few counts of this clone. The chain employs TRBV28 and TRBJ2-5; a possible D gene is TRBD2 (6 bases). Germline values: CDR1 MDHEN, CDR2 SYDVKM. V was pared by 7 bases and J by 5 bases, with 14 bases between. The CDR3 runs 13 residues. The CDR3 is CASIDTSSETQYF. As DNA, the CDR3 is TGTGCCAGCATTGATACTAGCTCGGAGACCCAGTACTTC.

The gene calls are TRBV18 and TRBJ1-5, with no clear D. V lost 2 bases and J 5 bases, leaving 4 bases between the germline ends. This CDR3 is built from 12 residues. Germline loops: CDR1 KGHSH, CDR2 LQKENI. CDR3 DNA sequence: TGTGCCAGCTCACCAAGTGATCAGCCCCAGCATTTT. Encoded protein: CASSPSDQPQHF.

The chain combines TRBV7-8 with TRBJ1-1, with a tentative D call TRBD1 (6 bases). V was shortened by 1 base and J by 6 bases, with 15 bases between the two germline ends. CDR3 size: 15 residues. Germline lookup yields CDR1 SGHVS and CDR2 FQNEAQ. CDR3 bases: TGTGCCAGCAGCTTAGTCTCGGGACAAAACCCTGAAGCTTTCTTT. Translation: CASSLVSGQNPEAFF. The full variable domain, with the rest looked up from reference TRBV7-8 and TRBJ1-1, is GAGVSQSPRYKVAKRGQDVALRCDPISGHVSLFWYQQALGQGPEFLTYFQNEAQLDKSGLPSDRFFAERPEGSVSTLKIQRTQQEDSAVYLCASSLVSGQNPEAFFGQGTRLTVV.

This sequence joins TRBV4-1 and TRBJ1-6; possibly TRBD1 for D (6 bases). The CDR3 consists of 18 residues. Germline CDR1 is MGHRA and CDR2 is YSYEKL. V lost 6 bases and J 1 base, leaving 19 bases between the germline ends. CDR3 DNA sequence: TGCGCCAGCAGTCCAGGGGCCATGGTGGCGTCCTATAATTCACCCCTCCACTTT. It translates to CASSPGAMVASYNSPLHF.